These T cell receptor beta chains were read from a single sample in a study of blood T cell repertoires in COVID-19. Clones were read by immunoSEQ multiplex PCR, and TCRdb kept only the in-frame ones, dropping some. The data show just under 30,000 clones, 80% to 90% seen once. The specimen was peripheral blood. The receptors here all came from a human donor in a cohort sampled during active COVID-19. The CDR3 runs from the conserved cysteine through the conserved F or W. D genes are given only for firm matches. Some rows mark clone size as missing; the rest say once, few, many or name a class of expanded clone.

V gene: TRBV11-3; J gene: TRBJ2-1; D gene: TRBD2; clone size: -; CDR3 protein: CASSLGEGLAGGNNEQFF; CDR3 DNA: TGTGCCAGCAGCTTAGGAGAGGGACTAGCGGGGGGAAACAATGAGCAGTTCTTC
V gene: TRBV3-1/TRBV3-2; J gene: TRBJ2-1; D gene: -; clone size: -; CDR3 protein: CASSQDSTGVSRGNEQFF; CDR3 DNA: TGTGCCAGCAGCCAAGATTCTACGGGAGTATCTCGAGGGAATGAGCAGTTCTTC
V gene: TRBV5-4; J gene: TRBJ2-3; D gene: -; clone size: -; CDR3 protein: CASSADSSTDTQYF; CDR3 DNA: TGTGCCAGCAGCGCGGACAGCAGCACAGATACGCAGTATTTT
V gene: TRBV6-1; J gene: TRBJ2-3; D gene: TRBD1; clone size: -; CDR3 protein: CASSEGQGVGTDTQYF; CDR3 DNA: TGTGCCAGCAGTGAAGGACAGGGGGTGGGCACAGATACGCAGTATTTT
V gene: TRBV6-5; J gene: TRBJ1-2; D gene: -; clone size: few; CDR3 protein: CATTGVTANYGYTF; CDR3 DNA: TGTGCCACGACCGGGGTTACCGCAAACTATGGCTACACCTTC
V gene: TRBV27; J gene: TRBJ2-1; D gene: TRBD2; clone size: -; CDR3 protein: CASSLSRLAGDYNEQFF; CDR3 DNA: TGTGCCAGCAGTTTATCCCGACTAGCGGGGGACTACAATGAGCAGTTCTTC
V gene: TRBV5-1; J gene: TRBJ2-2; D gene: TRBD1; clone size: -; CDR3 protein: CASSLWTGPGELFF; CDR3 DNA: TGCGCCAGCAGCCTTTGGACAGGGCCCGGGGAGCTGTTTTTT
V gene: TRBV2; J gene: TRBJ1-5; D gene: TRBD1; clone size: -; CDR3 protein: CASRGQGASNQPQHF; CDR3 DNA: TGTGCCAGCAGGGGACAGGGGGCCAGCAATCAGCCCCAGCATTTT
V gene: TRBV29-1; J gene: TRBJ1-2; D gene: -; clone size: -; CDR3 protein: CSVEEQVYGYTF; CDR3 DNA: TGCAGCGTTGAAGAACAGGTCTATGGCTACACCTTC
V gene: TRBV2; J gene: TRBJ2-1; D gene: -; clone size: -; CDR3 protein: CASSDFPQANNEQFF; CDR3 DNA: TGTGCCAGCAGTGATTTTCCCCAGGCTAACAATGAGCAGTTCTTC
V gene: TRBV12-3/TRBV12-4; J gene: TRBJ1-3; D gene: -; clone size: -; CDR3 protein: CASIAEVANTIYF; CDR3 DNA: TGTGCCAGCATCGCGGAGGTGGCGAACACCATATATTTT
V gene: TRBV5-1; J gene: TRBJ2-3; D gene: -; clone size: -; CDR3 protein: CASSLAASKDTQYF; CDR3 DNA: TGCGCCAGCAGCTTGGCTGCGTCGAAAGATACGCAGTATTTT
V gene: TRBV6-2/TRBV6-3; J gene: TRBJ1-1; D gene: -; clone size: -; CDR3 protein: CASSYGGFTEAFF; CDR3 DNA: TGTGCCAGCAGTTACGGCGGATTTACTGAAGCTTTCTTT
V gene: TRBV27; J gene: TRBJ2-3; D gene: TRBD1; clone size: -; CDR3 protein: CASSLSQGAGTQYF; CDR3 DNA: TGTGCCAGCAGTTTATCCCAGGGGGCTGGTACGCAGTATTTT
V gene: TRBV4-2; J gene: TRBJ1-3; D gene: -; clone size: -; CDR3 protein: CASSEGLEGNTIYF; CDR3 DNA: TGTGCCAGCAGCGAGGGCTTAGAAGGAAACACCATATATTTT
V gene: TRBV7-8; J gene: TRBJ1-4; D gene: -; clone size: -; CDR3 protein: CASSLVSGEGANEKLFF; CDR3 DNA: TGTGCCAGCAGCTTAGTGTCGGGGGAAGGGGCTAATGAAAAACTGTTTTTT
V gene: TRBV5-6; J gene: TRBJ2-3; D gene: -; clone size: -; CDR3 protein: CASSVRGPDTQYF; CDR3 DNA: TGTGCCAGCAGTGTCCGGGGTCCAGATACGCAGTATTTT
V gene: TRBV11-2; J gene: TRBJ2-5; D gene: -; clone size: few; CDR3 protein: CASRPSSGVGETQYF; CDR3 DNA: TGTGCCAGCAGGCCATCCTCGGGGGTGGGAGAGACCCAGTACTTC
V gene: TRBV18; J gene: TRBJ2-2; D gene: TRBD1; clone size: -; CDR3 protein: CASSPRDRGFSGELFF; CDR3 DNA: TGTGCCAGCTCACCAAGGGACAGGGGGTTCTCCGGGGAGCTGTTTTTT
V gene: TRBV19; J gene: TRBJ1-6; D gene: TRBD1; clone size: -; CDR3 protein: CASSTGDRDRALNSPLHF; CDR3 DNA: TGTGCCAGTAGTACTGGGGACCGGGACAGGGCTCTTAATTCACCCCTCCACTTT
V gene: TRBV5-1; J gene: TRBJ1-2; D gene: -; clone size: -; CDR3 protein: CASSLQEGRYGYTF; CDR3 DNA: TGCGCCAGCAGCTTGCAAGAGGGAAGATATGGCTACACCTTC
V gene: TRBV7-3; J gene: TRBJ2-3; D gene: -; clone size: -; CDR3 protein: CASSLMRRGAQYF; CDR3 DNA: TGTGCCAGCAGCTTAATGCGGCGGGGCGCGCAGTATTTT
V gene: TRBV4-2; J gene: TRBJ2-7; D gene: -; clone size: -; CDR3 protein: CASSQIQGGVEGYEQYF; CDR3 DNA: TGTGCCAGCAGCCAGATCCAAGGGGGGGTGGAGGGCTACGAGCAGTACTTC
V gene: TRBV2; J gene: TRBJ2-2; D gene: -; clone size: -; CDR3 protein: CASSEARGEITGELFF; CDR3 DNA: TGTGCCAGCAGTGAAGCCAGGGGGGAAATCACCGGGGAGCTGTTTTTT
V gene: TRBV18; J gene: TRBJ2-3; D gene: -; clone size: -; CDR3 protein: CASSRRTEITDTQYF; CDR3 DNA: TGTGCCAGCTCACGACGGACAGAAATCACAGATACGCAGTATTTT
V gene: TRBV7-8; J gene: TRBJ1-2; D gene: TRBD1; clone size: -; CDR3 protein: CASSSPGQRNYGYTF; CDR3 DNA: TGTGCCAGCAGCTCGCCGGGACAGAGAAACTATGGCTACACCTTC
V gene: TRBV3-1/TRBV3-2; J gene: TRBJ1-2; D gene: TRBD1; clone size: once; CDR3 protein: CASSQDLGTGHNYGYTF; CDR3 DNA: TGTGCCAGCAGCCAAGATCTCGGGACAGGGCATAACTATGGCTACACCTTC
V gene: TRBV9; J gene: TRBJ2-1; D gene: TRBD2; clone size: once; CDR3 protein: CASSPGLAGREQFF; CDR3 DNA: TGTGCCAGCAGCCCGGGACTAGCGGGGAGGGAGCAGTTCTTC
V gene: TRBV7-2; J gene: TRBJ2-1; D gene: -; clone size: once; CDR3 protein: CASSLGDNEQFF; CDR3 DNA: TGTGCCAGCAGCTTAGGAGACAATGAGCAGTTCTTC
V gene: TRBV19; J gene: TRBJ1-1; D gene: TRBD1; clone size: -; CDR3 protein: CANPAGGLHTEAFF; CDR3 DNA: TGTGCCAACCCGGCAGGGGGCTTACACACTGAAGCTTTCTTT
V gene: TRBV5-1; J gene: TRBJ2-7; D gene: TRBD1; clone size: -; CDR3 protein: CASSSGGQGLYEQYF; CDR3 DNA: TGCGCCAGCAGCTCAGGGGGACAGGGTCTCTACGAGCAGTACTTC
V gene: TRBV18; J gene: TRBJ1-3; D gene: TRBD1; clone size: -; CDR3 protein: CASSPVTGENTIYF; CDR3 DNA: TGTGCCAGCTCACCAGTGACAGGGGAAAACACCATATATTTT
V gene: TRBV5-1; J gene: TRBJ2-1; D gene: -; clone size: -; CDR3 protein: CASSRGGNSYNEQFF; CDR3 DNA: TGCGCCAGCAGCCGTGGGGGGAATAGTTACAATGAGCAGTTCTTC
V gene: TRBV7-2; J gene: TRBJ2-5; D gene: -; clone size: -; CDR3 protein: CASSLAIGLVPGTQYF; CDR3 DNA: TGTGCCAGCAGCTTAGCGATTGGACTCGTACCAGGGACCCAGTACTTC
V gene: TRBV21-1; J gene: TRBJ2-2; D gene: -; clone size: once; CDR3 protein: CASSKARGEEELFF; CDR3 DNA: TGTGCCAGCAGCAAAGCGCGGGGCGAGGAAGAGCTGTTTTTT
V gene: TRBV21-1; J gene: TRBJ1-5; D gene: -; clone size: -; CDR3 protein: CASSKAILGSCQPQHF; CDR3 DNA: TGTGCCAGCAGCAAAGCGATTTTGGGGAGTTGTCAGCCCCAGCATTTT
V gene: TRBV15; J gene: TRBJ2-7; D gene: TRBD1; clone size: -; CDR3 protein: CATSAQPGQSEQYF; CDR3 DNA: TGTGCCACCAGCGCCCAACCGGGACAGTCCGAGCAGTACTTC
V gene: TRBV6-5; J gene: TRBJ2-1; D gene: -; clone size: -; CDR3 protein: CASTEDHSYNEQFF; CDR3 DNA: TGTGCCAGCACCGAGGATCACTCCTACAATGAGCAGTTCTTC
V gene: TRBV9; J gene: TRBJ1-6; D gene: -; clone size: -; CDR3 protein: CASSVGKGSRRNSPLHF; CDR3 DNA: TGTGCCAGCAGCGTAGGGAAGGGGTCCAGACGCAATTCACCCCTCCACTTT
V gene: TRBV7-9; J gene: TRBJ2-1; D gene: -; clone size: -; CDR3 protein: CASSEVGNEQFF; CDR3 DNA: TGTGCCAGCAGCGAGGTTGGGAATGAGCAGTTCTTC
V gene: TRBV6-2/TRBV6-3; J gene: TRBJ2-5; D gene: TRBD2; clone size: -; CDR3 protein: CASRRSGGTETQYF; CDR3 DNA: TGTGCCAGCCGCCGGTCGGGGGGGACAGAGACCCAGTACTTC
V gene: TRBV29-1; J gene: TRBJ2-1; D gene: TRBD2; clone size: -; CDR3 protein: CSVLHRGGPVNEQFF; CDR3 DNA: TGCAGCGTTTTACACCGGGGGGGCCCGGTCAATGAGCAGTTCTTC
V gene: TRBV6-2/TRBV6-3; J gene: TRBJ1-2; D gene: TRBD1; clone size: -; CDR3 protein: CASSSFGTGDYGYTF; CDR3 DNA: TGTGCCAGCAGTTCCTTCGGGACAGGGGACTATGGCTACACCTTC
V gene: TRBV6-1; J gene: TRBJ1-6; D gene: -; clone size: -; CDR3 protein: CASSAIRGSSYNSPLHF; CDR3 DNA: TGTGCCAGCAGTGCCATAAGGGGCAGCTCCTATAATTCACCCCTCCACTTT
V gene: TRBV5-6; J gene: TRBJ1-3; D gene: -; clone size: -; CDR3 protein: CASSSPLTSGDTIYF; CDR3 DNA: TGTGCCAGCAGCTCCCCCCTCACTAGTGGGGACACCATATATTTT
V gene: TRBV5-4; J gene: TRBJ1-1; D gene: -; clone size: -; CDR3 protein: CASSLDSEAFF; CDR3 DNA: TGTGCCAGCAGCTTGGACAGTGAAGCTTTCTTT
V gene: TRBV5-1; J gene: TRBJ2-1; D gene: TRBD2; clone size: -; CDR3 protein: CASSLLAGAWDEQFF; CDR3 DNA: TGCGCCAGTTCACTACTAGCGGGGGCTTGGGATGAGCAGTTCTTC
V gene: TRBV28; J gene: TRBJ1-4; D gene: -; clone size: once; CDR3 protein: CASSGTGLINEKLFF; CDR3 DNA: TGTGCCAGCAGTGGGACGGGACTGATTAATGAAAAACTGTTTTTT
V gene: TRBV6-5; J gene: TRBJ1-1; D gene: TRBD1; clone size: -; CDR3 protein: CASSLGQGTTEAFF; CDR3 DNA: TGTGCCAGCAGCCTGGGACAGGGCACCACTGAAGCTTTCTTT
V gene: TRBV4-2; J gene: TRBJ2-2; D gene: TRBD2; clone size: -; CDR3 protein: CASSQDLAGGGTGELFF; CDR3 DNA: TGTGCCAGCAGCCAAGATTTAGCGGGGGGTGGCACCGGGGAGCTGTTTTTT
V gene: TRBV5-1; J gene: TRBJ2-2; D gene: TRBD2; clone size: -; CDR3 protein: CASSSPGTSGSTGELFF; CDR3 DNA: TGCGCCAGCAGCTCTCCCGGGACTAGCGGTTCGACCGGGGAGCTGTTTTTT
V gene: TRBV27; J gene: TRBJ2-1; D gene: TRBD2; clone size: -; CDR3 protein: CASSQGLAGMNEQFF; CDR3 DNA: TGTGCCAGCAGTCAAGGACTAGCGGGGATGAATGAGCAGTTCTTC